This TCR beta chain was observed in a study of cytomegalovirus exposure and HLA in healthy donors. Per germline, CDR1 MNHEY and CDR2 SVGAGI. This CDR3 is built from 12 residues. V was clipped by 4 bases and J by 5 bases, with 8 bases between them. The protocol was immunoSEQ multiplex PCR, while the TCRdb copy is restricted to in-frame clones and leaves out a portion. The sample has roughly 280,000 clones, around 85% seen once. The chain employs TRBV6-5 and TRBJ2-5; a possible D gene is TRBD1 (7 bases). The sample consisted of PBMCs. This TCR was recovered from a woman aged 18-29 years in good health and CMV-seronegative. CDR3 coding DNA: TGTGCCAGCAGTTCAGGGGGGGAGACCCAGTACTTC. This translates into CASSSGGETQYF.